This T cell receptor beta chain was identified in a study of T cells after yellow fever vaccination. TCRdb passed the 5' RACE reads through MiXCR, listing each CDR3 protein once. The data show some 49,000 distinct CDR3 sequences, approximately 6.3% seen once. Germline loops: CDR1 MNHEY, CDR2 SVGAGI. The CDR3 is made up of 14 amino acids. Trimming took off 0 bases at V and 5 bases at J, with 11 bases between the two ends. The chain combines TRBV6-5 with TRBJ2-7; TRBD2 might be the D (6 bases). Source: PBMCs, either bulk or a sorted T-cell subset (CD4+, CD8+, memory, or dextramer-sorted; not recorded which), taken 45 days after the yellow fever booster vaccination. The origin of this receptor is a man aged 25 to 45 who received the YFV17D yellow fever vaccine. Here the CDR3 reads CASSYSEGSDEQYF. The CDR3 DNA reads as TGTGCCAGCAGTTACTCGGAGGGTAGCGACGAGCAGTACTTC.